This T cell receptor beta chain came from a study of CD8 T cells in ankylosing spondylitis. Study conclusions and caveats: Disease-linked clones were found to be CD8+ and relatively rare in peripheral blood. Earlier authors reported some of these motif variants in reactive arthritis synovial fluid and blood. Blood from ankylosing spondylitis patients appeared to carry a characteristic roughly 8-variant TCR beta motif. Significant enrichment of disease-linked clones was reported in matched ankylosing spondylitis synovial fluid.

To note about this clonotype: Its antigen is undetermined.

By quantitative 5'-RACE with molecular barcodes, the TCR beta libraries were made. TCRdb reanalysed the 5' RACE reads using MiXCR and keeps one entry per CDR3 protein. The table has around 540,000 distinct CDR3 sequences, about 12% seen once; the top ten hold 6.8%. Sequencing input: blood, either unsorted or a sorted T cell fraction (not recorded which). The clonotype comes from a male donor with ankylosing spondylitis.

The chain's CDR3 is CASSADLSYRGNQPQHF. The CDR3 nucleotides are TGTGCCAGCAGTGCCGACTTAAGTTACAGGGGCAATCAGCCCCAGCATTTT. The chain employs TRBV6-1 and TRBJ1-5, with a possible D match to TRBD1 (6 bases). Germline CDR1 MNHNS, CDR2 SASEGT. Deletions cut 4 bases from V and 2 bases from J, with 18 bases between. The CDR3 is 17 residues long.